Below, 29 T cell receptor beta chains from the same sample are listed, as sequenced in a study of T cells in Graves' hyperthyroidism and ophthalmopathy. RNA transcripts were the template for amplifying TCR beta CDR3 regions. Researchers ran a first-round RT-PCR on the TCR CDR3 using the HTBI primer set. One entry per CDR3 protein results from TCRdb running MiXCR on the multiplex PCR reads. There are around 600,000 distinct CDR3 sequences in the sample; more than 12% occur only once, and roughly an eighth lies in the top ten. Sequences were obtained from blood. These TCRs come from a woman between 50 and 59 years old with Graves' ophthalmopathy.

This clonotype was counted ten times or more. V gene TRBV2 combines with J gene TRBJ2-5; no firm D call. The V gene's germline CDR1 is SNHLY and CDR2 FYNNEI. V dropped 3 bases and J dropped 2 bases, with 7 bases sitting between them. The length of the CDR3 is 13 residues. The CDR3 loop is CASSDVRQETQYF. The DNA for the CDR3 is TGTGCCAGCAGTGATGTTCGGCAAGAGACCCAGTACTTC.

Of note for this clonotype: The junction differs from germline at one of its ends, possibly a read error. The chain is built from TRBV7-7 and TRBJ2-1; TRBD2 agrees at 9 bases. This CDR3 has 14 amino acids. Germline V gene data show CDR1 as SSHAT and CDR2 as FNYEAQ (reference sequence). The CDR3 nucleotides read TGTGCTAGCAGCTACGACGCGTTAGCGGGAGCGGAGTTCTTC. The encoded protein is CASSYDALAGAEFF.

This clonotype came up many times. Here the CDR3 reads CASSSSVGSSARAFF. As DNA, the CDR3 is TGTGCCAGCAGCTCCTCGGTAGGGTCAAGTGCTCGAGCTTTCTTT. The rearrangement uses TRBV7-3 and TRBJ1-1; D is unresolved. Per the germline V gene, CDR1 is SGHTA and CDR2 is FQGTGA. The CDR3 extends over 15 amino acids. The ends were cut back, 4 bases at V and 10 bases at J, with 22 bases in the middle.

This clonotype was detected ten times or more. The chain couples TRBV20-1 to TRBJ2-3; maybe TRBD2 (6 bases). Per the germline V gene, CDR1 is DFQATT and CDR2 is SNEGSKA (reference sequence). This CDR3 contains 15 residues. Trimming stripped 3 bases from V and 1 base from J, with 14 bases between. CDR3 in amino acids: CSASFYPGGTDTQYF. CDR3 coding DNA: TGCAGTGCTAGTTTTTACCCGGGAGGCACAGATACGCAGTATTTT.

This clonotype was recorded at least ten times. CDR3 in DNA: TGTGCCAGCAGGACAGGGTTTGGCGAAAAACTGTTTTTT. It codes for CASRTGFGEKLFF. V gene TRBV2 combines with J gene TRBJ1-4, with 7 nucleotides matching TRBD1. CDR1 and CDR2 from the germline V gene are SNHLY and FYNNEI. The CDR3 runs 13 residues. Germline trimming cut 6 bases from V and 8 bases from J; bases unmatched to any gene: 6.

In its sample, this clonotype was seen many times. CDR3 sequence (DNA): TGTGCCAGCACCAGTAGCGGGTTCACAGATACGCAGTATTTT. This encodes CASTSSGFTDTQYF. The gene calls are TRBV28 and TRBJ2-3, with 7 bases lining up with TRBD2. The CDR3 has 14 residues. The germline CDR1 and CDR2 sequences are MDHEN and SYDVKM. Trimming took 7 bases from V and 2 from J; bases not matched to a gene: 6.

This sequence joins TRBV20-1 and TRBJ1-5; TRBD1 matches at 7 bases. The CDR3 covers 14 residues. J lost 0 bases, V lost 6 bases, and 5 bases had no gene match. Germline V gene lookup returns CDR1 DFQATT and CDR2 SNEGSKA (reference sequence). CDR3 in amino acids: CSAATGVSNQPQHF. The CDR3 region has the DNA TGCAGTGCGGCAACAGGGGTTAGCAATCAGCCCCAGCATTTT.

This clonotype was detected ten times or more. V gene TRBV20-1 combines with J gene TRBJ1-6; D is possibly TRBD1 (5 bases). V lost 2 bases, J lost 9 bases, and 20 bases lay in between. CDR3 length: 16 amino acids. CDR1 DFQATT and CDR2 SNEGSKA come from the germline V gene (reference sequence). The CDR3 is CSARPPRQGASSPLHF. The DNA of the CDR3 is TGCAGTGCTAGACCTCCCCGCCAGGGAGCTAGTTCACCCCTCCACTTT.

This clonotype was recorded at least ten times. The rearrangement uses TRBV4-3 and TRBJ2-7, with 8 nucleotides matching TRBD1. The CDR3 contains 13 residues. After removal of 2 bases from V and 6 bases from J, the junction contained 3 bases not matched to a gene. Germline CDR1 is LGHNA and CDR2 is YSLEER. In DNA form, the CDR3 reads TGCGCCAGCAGCCAACGGACAGGGCGCGAGCAGTACTTC. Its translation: CASSQRTGREQYF.

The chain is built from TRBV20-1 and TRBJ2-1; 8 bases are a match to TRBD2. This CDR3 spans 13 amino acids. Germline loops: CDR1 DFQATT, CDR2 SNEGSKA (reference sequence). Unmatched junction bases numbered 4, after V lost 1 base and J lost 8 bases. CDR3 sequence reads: CSARAGGPHEQFF. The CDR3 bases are TGCAGTGCTAGAGCGGGAGGGCCTCATGAGCAGTTCTTC.

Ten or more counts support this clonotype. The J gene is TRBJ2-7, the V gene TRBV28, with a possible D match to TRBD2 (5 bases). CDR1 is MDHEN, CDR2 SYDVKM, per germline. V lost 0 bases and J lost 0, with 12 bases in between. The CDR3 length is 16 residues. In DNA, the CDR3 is TGTGCCAGCAGTTTATGGGCAGCGGCAACCTCCTACGAGCAGTACTTC. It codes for CASSLWAAATSYEQYF.

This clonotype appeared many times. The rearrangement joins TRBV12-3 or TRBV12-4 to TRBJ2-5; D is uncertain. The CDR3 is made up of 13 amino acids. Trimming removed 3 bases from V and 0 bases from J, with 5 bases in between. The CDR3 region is CASSFTNQETQYF. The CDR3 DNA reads TGTGCCAGCAGTTTTACGAACCAAGAGACCCAGTACTTC.

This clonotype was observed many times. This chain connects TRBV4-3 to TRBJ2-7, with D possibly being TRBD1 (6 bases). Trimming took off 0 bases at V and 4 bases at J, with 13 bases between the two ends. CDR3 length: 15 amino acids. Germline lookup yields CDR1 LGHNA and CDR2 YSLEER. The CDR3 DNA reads TGCGCCAGCAGCCAAGAGTGGCAGGGGCGTTACGAGCAGTACTTC. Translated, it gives CASSQEWQGRYEQYF.

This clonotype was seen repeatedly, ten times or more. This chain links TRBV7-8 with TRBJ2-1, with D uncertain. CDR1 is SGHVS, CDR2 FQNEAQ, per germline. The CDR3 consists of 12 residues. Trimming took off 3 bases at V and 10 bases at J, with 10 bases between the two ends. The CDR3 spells CASSLPVAEQFF. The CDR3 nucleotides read TGTGCCAGCAGCTTGCCAGTCGCCGAGCAGTTCTTC.

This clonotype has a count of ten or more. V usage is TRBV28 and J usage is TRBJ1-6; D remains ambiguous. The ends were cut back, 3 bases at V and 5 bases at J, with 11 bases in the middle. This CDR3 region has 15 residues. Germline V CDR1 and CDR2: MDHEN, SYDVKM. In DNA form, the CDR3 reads TGTGCCAGCAGTTTCCGGGGAGCCCATAATTCACCCCTCCACTTT. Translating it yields CASSFRGAHNSPLHF.

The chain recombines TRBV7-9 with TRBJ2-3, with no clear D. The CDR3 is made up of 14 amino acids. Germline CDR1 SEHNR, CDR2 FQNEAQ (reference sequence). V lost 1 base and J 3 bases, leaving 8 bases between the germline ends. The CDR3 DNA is TGTGCCAGCAGCTTAGTGCGAGAGACAGATACGCAGTATTTT. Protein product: CASSLVRETDTQYF.

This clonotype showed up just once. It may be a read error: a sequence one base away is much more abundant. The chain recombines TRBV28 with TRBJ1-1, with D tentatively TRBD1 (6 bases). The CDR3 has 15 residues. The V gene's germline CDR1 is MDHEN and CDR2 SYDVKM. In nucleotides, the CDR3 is TGTACCAGCAGTTTAACTCGTAGACAGGCCACTGAAGCTTTCTTT. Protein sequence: CTSSLTRRQATEAFF.

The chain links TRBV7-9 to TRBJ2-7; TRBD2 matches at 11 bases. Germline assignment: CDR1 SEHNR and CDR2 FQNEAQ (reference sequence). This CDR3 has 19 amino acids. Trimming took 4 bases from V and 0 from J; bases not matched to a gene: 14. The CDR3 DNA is TGTGCCAGCAGCTCCCCCCCCACGATTACTAGCGGGAGCTCCTACGAGCAGTACTTC. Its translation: CASSSPPTITSGSSYEQYF.

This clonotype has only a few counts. CDR3 region: CASREGLAGIETQYF. CDR3 DNA sequence: TGTGCCAGCAGAGAAGGACTAGCGGGGATAGAGACCCAGTACTTC. The J gene is TRBJ2-5, the V gene TRBV28; 12 bases are shared with TRBD2. Germline CDR1 is MDHEN and CDR2 is SYDVKM. V shed 6 bases and J 4 bases; nucleotides not matched to a gene: 6. CDR3 size: 15 residues. Full variable domain (missing parts from reference TRBV28 and TRBJ2-5): DVKVTQSSRYLVKRTGEKVFLECVQDMDHENMFWYRQDPGLGLRLIYFSYDVKMKEKGDIPEGYSVSREKKERFSLILESASTNQTSMYLCASREGLAGIETQYFGPGTRLLVL.

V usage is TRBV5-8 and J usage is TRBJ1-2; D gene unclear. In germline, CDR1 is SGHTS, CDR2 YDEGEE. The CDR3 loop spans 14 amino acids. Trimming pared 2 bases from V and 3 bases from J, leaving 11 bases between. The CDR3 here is CASSLSSVDYGYTF. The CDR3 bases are TGTGCCAGCAGCTTATCCTCCGTCGACTATGGCTACACCTTC.

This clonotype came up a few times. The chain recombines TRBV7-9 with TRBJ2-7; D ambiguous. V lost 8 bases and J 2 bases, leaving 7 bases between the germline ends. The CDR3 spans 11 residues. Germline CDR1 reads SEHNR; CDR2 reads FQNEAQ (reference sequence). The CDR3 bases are TGTGCCAGCGGGCGGCCCTACGAGCAGTACTTC. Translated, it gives CASGRPYEQYF.

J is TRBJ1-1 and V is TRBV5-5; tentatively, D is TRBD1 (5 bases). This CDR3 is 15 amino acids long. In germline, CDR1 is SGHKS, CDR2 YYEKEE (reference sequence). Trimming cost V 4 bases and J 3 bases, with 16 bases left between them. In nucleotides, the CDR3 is TGTGCCAGCAGCCCTGACAGTCCAGGGTACACTGAAGCTTTCTTT. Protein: CASSPDSPGYTEAFF.

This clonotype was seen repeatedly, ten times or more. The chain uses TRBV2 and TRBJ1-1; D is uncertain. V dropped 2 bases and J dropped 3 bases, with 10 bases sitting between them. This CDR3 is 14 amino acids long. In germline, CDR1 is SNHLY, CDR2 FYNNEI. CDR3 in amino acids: CASSESLGYTEAFF. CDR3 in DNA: TGTGCCAGCAGTGAAAGCCTGGGTTACACTGAAGCTTTCTTT.

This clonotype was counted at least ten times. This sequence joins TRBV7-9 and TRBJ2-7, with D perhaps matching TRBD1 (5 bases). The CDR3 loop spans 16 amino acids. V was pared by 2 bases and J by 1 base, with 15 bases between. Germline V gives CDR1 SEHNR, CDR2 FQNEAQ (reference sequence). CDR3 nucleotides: TGTGCCAGCAGCTTAATTGGTCTGGGGCATTCCTACGAGCAGTACTTC. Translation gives CASSLIGLGHSYEQYF.

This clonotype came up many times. The DNA for the CDR3 is TGTGCCAGCAGTGGGCCGGGACTAGCGGGAGTCGCGCAGTATTTT. Translation gives CASSGPGLAGVAQYF. V gene TRBV28 combines with J gene TRBJ2-3; 14 bases match TRBD2. Trimming cost V 5 bases and J 10 bases; bases outside gene matches: 8. The length of the CDR3 is 15 residues. Germline V gives CDR1 MDHEN, CDR2 SYDVKM.

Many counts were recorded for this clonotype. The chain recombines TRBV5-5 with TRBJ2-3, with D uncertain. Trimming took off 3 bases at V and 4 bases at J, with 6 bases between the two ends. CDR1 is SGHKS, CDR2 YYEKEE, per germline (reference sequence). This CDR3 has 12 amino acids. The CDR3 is CASSWAPDTQYF. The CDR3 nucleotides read TGTGCCAGCAGCTGGGCACCAGATACGCAGTATTTT. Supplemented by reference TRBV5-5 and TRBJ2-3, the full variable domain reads DAGVTQSPTHLIKTRGQQVTLRCSPISGHKSVSWYQQVLGQGPQFIFQYYEKEERGRGNFPDRFSARQFPNYSSELNVNALLLGDSALYLCASSWAPDTQYFGPGTRLTVL.

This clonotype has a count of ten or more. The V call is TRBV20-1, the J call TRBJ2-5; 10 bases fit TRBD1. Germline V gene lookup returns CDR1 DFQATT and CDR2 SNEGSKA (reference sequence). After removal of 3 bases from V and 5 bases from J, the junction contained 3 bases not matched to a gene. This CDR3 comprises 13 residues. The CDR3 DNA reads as TGCAGTGCTAGTCCGGACAGGGGGGAGACCCAGTACTTC. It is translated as CSASPDRGETQYF.

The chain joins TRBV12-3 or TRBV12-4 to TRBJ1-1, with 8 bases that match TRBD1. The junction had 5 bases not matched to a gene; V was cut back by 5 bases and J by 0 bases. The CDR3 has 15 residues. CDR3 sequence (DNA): TGTGCCAGCAGTCCGACAGGGGTCCTGAACACTGAAGCTTTCTTT. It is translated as CASSPTGVLNTEAFF.

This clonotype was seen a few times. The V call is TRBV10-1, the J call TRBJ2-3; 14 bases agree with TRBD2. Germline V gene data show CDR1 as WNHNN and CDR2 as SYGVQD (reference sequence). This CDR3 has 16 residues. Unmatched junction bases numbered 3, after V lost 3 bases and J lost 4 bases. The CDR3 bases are TGCGCCAGCAGTGAAGGGACTAGCGGGAGTCCAGATACGCAGTATTTT. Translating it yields CASSEGTSGSPDTQYF.